This T cell receptor (beta chain) derives from a study of blood T cell repertoires in COVID-19. Here immunoSEQ multiplex PCR was the method, and the copy in TCRdb shows in-frame clones only, minus some. The sample lists more than 80,000 clones, over 75% occurring once. Germline lookup yields CDR1 MNHNS and CDR2 SASEGT. The CDR3 extends over 13 amino acids. V gave up 3 bases and J gave up 7 bases, with 12 bases separating them. The TCR sequence derives from a man older than 75 with acute or convalescent COVID-19. Material for sequencing was peripheral blood. This chain joins TRBV6-1 and TRBJ1-2; no clear D. CDR3 nucleotide sequence: TGTGCCAGCAGTGATCGGGTGGATGGTGGCTACACCTTC. Translation: CASSDRVDGGYTF.